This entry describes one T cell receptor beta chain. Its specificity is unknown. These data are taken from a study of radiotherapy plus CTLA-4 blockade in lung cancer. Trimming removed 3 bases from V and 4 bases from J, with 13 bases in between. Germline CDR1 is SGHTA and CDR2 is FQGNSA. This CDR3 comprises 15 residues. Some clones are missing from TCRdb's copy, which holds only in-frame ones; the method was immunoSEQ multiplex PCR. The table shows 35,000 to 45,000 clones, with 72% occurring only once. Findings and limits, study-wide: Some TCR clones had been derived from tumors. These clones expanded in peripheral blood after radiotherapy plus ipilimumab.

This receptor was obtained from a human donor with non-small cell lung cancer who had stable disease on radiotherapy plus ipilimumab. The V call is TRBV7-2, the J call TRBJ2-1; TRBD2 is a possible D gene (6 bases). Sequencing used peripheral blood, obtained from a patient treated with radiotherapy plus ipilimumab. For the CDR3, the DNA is TGTGCCAGCAGCTTCCGGCGGGGAGCGTACAATGAGCAGTTCTTC. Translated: CASSFRRGAYNEQFF.